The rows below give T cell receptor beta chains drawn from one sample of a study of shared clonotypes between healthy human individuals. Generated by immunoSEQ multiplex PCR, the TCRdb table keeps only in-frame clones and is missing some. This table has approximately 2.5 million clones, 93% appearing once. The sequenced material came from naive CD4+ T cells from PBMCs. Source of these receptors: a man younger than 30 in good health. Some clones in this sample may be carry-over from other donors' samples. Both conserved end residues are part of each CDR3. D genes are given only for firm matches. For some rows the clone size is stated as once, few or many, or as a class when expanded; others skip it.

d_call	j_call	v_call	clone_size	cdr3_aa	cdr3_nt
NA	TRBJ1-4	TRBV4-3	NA	CASSQDMGSNEKLFF	TGCGCCAGCAGCCAAGATATGGGGTCTAATGAAAAACTGTTTTTT
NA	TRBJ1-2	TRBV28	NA	CASSLLGGVNYGYTF	TGTGCCAGCAGTTTACTGGGAGGGGTTAACTATGGCTACACCTTC
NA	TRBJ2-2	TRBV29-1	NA	CSVAGGTGELFF	TGCAGCGTTGCCGGCGGGACCGGGGAGCTGTTTTTT
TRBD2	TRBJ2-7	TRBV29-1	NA	CSVETDGLVGNSYEQYF	TGCAGCGTTGAGACGGACGGACTAGTGGGTAACTCCTACGAGCAGTACTTC
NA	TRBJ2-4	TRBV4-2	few	CASSQPDRALGKNIQYF	TGTGCCAGCAGCCAACCAGACAGAGCCCTGGGCAAAAACATTCAGTACTTC
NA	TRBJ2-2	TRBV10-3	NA	CAISPGFGELFF	TGTGCCATCAGTCCCGGATTCGGGGAGCTGTTTTTT
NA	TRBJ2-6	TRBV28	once	CASSLWGDAGANVLTF	TGTGCCAGCAGTTTATGGGGGGATGCTGGGGCCAACGTCCTGACTTTC
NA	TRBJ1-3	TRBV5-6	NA	CASSFWGIGNTIYF	TGTGCCAGCAGCTTTTGGGGGATCGGAAACACCATATATTTT
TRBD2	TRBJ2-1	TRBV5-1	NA	CASSPIAGSYNEQFF	TGCGCCAGCAGCCCCATAGCGGGCTCCTACAATGAGCAGTTCTTC
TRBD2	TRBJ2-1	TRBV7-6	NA	CASSLRRRTSGMVNEQFF	TGTGCCAGCAGCTTAAGGCGGCGGACTAGCGGGATGGTAAATGAGCAGTTCTTC
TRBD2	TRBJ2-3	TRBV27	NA	CASSLLAGVVGDTQYF	TGTGCCAGCAGTTTATTAGCGGGAGTGGTTGGAGATACGCAGTATTTT
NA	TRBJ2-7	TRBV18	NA	CASSRAGTRTAYEQYF	TGTGCCAGCTCACGGGCCGGGACACGGACAGCCTACGAGCAGTACTTC
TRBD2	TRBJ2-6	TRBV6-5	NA	CASKTGGSGANVLTF	TGTGCCAGCAAAACGGGGGGCTCTGGGGCCAACGTCCTGACTTTC
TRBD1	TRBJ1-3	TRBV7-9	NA	CASSTGGPGNTIYF	TGTGCCAGCAGTACAGGGGGCCCTGGAAACACCATATATTTT
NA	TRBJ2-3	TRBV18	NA	CASSPLGAGRVGQYF	TGTGCCAGCTCACCCCTCGGGGCTGGCCGCGTGGGGCAGTATTTT
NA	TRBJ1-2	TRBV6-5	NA	CASSKGFGYTF	TGTGCCAGCAGTAAGGGATTTGGCTACACCTTC
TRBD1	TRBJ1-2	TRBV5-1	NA	CASSLGDRDYGYTF	TGCGCCAGCAGCTTGGGCGACAGGGACTATGGCTACACCTTC
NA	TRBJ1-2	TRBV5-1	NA	CASSMEPPYGYTF	TGCGCCAGCAGCATGGAACCCCCCTATGGCTACACCTTC
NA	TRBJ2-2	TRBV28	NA	CASSPVYAGWAGELFF	TGTGCCAGCAGCCCAGTCTATGCAGGGTGGGCCGGGGAGCTGTTTTTT
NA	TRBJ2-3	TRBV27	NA	CASSLTKGTDTQYF	TGTGCCAGCAGTTTAACGAAGGGGACAGATACGCAGTATTTT
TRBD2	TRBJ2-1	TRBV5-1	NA	CASSFGSGRWNEQFF	TGCGCCAGCAGCTTTGGTAGCGGGAGGTGGAATGAGCAGTTCTTC
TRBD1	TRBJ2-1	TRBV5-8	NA	CASSNRDRDQYEQFF	TGTGCCAGCAGCAACCGGGACAGGGATCAGTATGAGCAGTTCTTC
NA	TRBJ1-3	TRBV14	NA	CASSQDRFRNTIYF	TGTGCCAGCAGCCAAGATCGGTTCCGAAACACCATATATTTT
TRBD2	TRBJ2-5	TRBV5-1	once	CASSRGLAGVQETQYF	TGCGCCAGCAGCCGGGGACTAGCGGGGGTACAAGAGACCCAGTACTTC
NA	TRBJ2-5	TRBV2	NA	CASHRVRAQETQYF	TGTGCCAGCCATAGGGTCAGGGCTCAAGAGACCCAGTACTTC
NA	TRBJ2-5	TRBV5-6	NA	CASSLASGETQYF	TGTGCCAGCAGCTTGGCCAGTGGGGAGACCCAGTACTTC
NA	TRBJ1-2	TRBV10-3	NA	CAISSGTTGYTF	TGTGCCATCAGCTCCGGGACGACTGGCTACACCTTC
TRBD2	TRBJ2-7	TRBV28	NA	CASSLLAGGRSEQYF	TGTGCCAGCAGTTTGCTCGCGGGAGGGAGGAGCGAGCAGTACTTC
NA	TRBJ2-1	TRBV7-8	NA	CASSLKLASSAYNEQFF	TGTGCCAGCAGCTTAAAACTGGCTAGCAGCGCCTACAATGAGCAGTTCTTC
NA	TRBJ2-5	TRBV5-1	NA	CASSLTLLQETQYF	TGCGCCAGCAGCTTGACCCTACTCCAAGAGACCCAGTACTTC
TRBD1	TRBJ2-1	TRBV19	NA	CASTTPGQGWNEQFF	TGTGCCAGTACCACACCGGGACAGGGCTGGAATGAGCAGTTCTTC
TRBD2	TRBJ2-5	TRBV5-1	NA	CASSSGLADYQETQYF	TGCGCCAGCAGCTCCGGCCTAGCGGATTACCAAGAGACCCAGTACTTC
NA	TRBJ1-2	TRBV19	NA	CASSMQPGAYGYTF	TGTGCCAGTAGTATGCAGCCCGGGGCCTATGGCTACACCTTC
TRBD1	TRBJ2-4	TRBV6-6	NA	CASAAGDRKNIQYF	TGTGCCAGCGCCGCCGGGGACAGAAAAAACATTCAGTACTTC
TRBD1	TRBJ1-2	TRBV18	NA	CASSPPDRGNYGYTF	TGTGCCAGCTCACCACCCGACAGGGGGAACTATGGCTACACCTTC
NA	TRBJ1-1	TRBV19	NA	CASSRTPGQNTEAFF	TGTGCCAGTAGTAGGACCCCCGGACAGAACACTGAAGCTTTCTTT
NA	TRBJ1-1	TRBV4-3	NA	CASSQAFF	TGCGCCAGCAGCCAAGCTTTCTTT
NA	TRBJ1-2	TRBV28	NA	CASSLAGYGYTF	TGTGCCAGCAGTTTAGCCGGGTATGGCTACACCTTC
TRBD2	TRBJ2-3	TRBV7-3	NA	CASSLTSGSTDTQYF	TGTGCCAGCAGCTTAACTAGCGGGAGTACAGATACGCAGTATTTT
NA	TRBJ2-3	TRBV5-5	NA	CASSSSGHGSDTQYF	TGTGCCAGCAGCTCATCGGGCCACGGCTCAGATACGCAGTATTTT
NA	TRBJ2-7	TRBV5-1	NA	CASSLGGTAYEQYF	TGCGCCAGCAGCTTGGGGGGGACCGCCTACGAGCAGTACTTC
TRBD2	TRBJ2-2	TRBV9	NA	CASPELAEHGTGELFF	TGTGCCAGCCCAGAACTAGCGGAGCACGGCACCGGGGAGCTGTTTTTT
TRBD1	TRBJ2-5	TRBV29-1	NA	CSGGTVAFETQYF	TGCAGCGGGGGGACAGTTGCCTTCGAGACCCAGTACTTC
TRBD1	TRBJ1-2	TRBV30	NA	CAWSHAGGGGYTF	TGTGCCTGGAGTCACGCAGGGGGCGGTGGCTACACCTTC
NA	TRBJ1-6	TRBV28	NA	CASSTGSSYNSPLHF	TGTGCCAGCAGCACCGGGAGCTCCTATAATTCACCCCTCCACTTT
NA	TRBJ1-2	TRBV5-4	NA	CASSLLGNYGYTF	TGTGCCAGCAGCTTGCTGGGAAACTATGGCTACACCTTC
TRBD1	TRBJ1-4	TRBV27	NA	CASSARDRGQGKLFF	TGTGCCAGCAGTGCCCGGGACAGGGGGCAGGGAAAACTGTTTTTT
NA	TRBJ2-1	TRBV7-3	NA	CASSWARNNEQFF	TGTGCCAGCAGCTGGGCCCGGAACAATGAGCAGTTCTTC
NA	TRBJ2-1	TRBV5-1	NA	CASSPETSSYNEQFF	TGCGCCAGCAGCCCGGAAACCAGCTCCTACAATGAGCAGTTCTTC
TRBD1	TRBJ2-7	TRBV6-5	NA	CASSPSWTGDGEQYF	TGTGCCAGCAGCCCTAGTTGGACAGGAGATGGCGAGCAGTACTTC
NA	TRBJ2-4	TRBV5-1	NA	CASSLNDSPTTAKNIQYF	TGCGCCAGCAGCTTGAACGACAGCCCCACGACGGCCAAAAACATTCAGTACTTC